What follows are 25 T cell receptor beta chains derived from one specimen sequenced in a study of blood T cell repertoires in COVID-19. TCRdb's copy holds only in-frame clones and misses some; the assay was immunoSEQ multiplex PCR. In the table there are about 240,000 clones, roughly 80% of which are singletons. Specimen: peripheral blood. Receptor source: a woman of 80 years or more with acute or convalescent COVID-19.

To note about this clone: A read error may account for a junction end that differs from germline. The chain's CDR3 is CASSFPGGGALF. The CDR3 coding sequence is TGTGCCAGCAGCTTCCCGGGCGGGGGAGCCCTCTTT. This chain connects TRBV11-2 to TRBJ1-6; D might be TRBD1 (5 bases). Germline V lookup: CDR1 SGHAT, CDR2 FQNNGV. CDR3 size: 12 residues.

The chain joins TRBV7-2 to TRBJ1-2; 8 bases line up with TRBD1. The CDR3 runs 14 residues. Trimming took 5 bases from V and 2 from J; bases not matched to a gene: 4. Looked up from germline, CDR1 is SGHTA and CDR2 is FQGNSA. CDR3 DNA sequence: TGTGCCAGCAGCCCACGGACAGGGAACTATGGCTACACCTTC. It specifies CASSPRTGNYGYTF.

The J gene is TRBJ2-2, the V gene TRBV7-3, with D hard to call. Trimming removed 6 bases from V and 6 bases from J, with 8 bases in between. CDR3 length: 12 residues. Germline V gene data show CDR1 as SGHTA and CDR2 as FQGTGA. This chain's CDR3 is CASSLDSGELFF. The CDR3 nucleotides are TGTGCCAGCAGTCTCGACTCCGGGGAGCTGTTTTTT.

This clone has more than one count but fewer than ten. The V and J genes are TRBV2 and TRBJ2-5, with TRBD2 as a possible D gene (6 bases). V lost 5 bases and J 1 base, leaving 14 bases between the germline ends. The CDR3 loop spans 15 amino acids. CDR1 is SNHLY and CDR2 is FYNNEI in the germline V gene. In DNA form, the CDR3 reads TGTGCCAGCAGTAGGGAGGAACAGCCCCAAGAGACCCAGTACTTC. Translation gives CASSREEQPQETQYF.

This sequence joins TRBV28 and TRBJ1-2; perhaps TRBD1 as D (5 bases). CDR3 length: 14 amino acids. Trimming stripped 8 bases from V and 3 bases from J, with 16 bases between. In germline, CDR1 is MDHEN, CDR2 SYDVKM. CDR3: CASSGGGPYYGYTF. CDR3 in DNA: TGTGCCAGCTCGGGCGGGGGACCGTACTATGGCTACACCTTC.

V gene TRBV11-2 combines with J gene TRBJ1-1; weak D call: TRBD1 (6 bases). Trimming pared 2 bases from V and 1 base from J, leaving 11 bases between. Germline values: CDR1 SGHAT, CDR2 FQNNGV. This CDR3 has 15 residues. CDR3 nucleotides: TGTGCCAGCAGCTTAATAGCGGGACAGAACACTGAAGCTTTCTTT. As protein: CASSLIAGQNTEAFF.

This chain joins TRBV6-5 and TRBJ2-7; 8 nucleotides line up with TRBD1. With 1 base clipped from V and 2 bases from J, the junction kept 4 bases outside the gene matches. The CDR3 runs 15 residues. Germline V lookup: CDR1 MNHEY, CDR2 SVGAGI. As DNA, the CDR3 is TGTGCCAGCAGTTACTTAGACAGGGGCCCCTACGAGCAGTACTTC. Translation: CASSYLDRGPYEQYF.

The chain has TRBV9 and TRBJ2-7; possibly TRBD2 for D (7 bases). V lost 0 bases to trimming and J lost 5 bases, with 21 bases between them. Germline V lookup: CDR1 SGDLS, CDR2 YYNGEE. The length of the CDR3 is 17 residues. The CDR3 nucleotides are TGTGCCAGCAGCGTAGGCCCCTCCGGGCCGGGGGGCAACGAGCAGTACTTC. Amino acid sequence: CASSVGPSGPGGNEQYF.

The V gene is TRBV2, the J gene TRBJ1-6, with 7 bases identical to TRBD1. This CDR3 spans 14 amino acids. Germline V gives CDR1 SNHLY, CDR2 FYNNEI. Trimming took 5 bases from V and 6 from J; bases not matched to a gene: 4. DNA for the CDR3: TGTGCCAGCAGTAAGGGACAGCTTAATTCACCCCTCCACTTT. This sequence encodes CASSKGQLNSPLHF.

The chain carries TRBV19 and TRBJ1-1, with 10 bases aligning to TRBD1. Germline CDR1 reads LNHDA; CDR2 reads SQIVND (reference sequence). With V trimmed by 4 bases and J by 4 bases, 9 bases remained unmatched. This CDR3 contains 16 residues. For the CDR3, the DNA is TGTGCCAGTAGTACATTCCGGGACAGGGGTTTCACTGAAGCTTTCTTT. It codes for CASSTFRDRGFTEAFF.

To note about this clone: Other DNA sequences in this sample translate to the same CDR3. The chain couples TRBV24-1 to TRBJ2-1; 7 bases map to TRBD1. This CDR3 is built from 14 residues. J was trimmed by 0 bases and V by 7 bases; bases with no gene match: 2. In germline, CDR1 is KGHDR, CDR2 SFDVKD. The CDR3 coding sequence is TGTGCCACCAGCCCAGGGGGCTCCTACAATGAGCAGTTCTTC. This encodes CATSPGGSYNEQFF.

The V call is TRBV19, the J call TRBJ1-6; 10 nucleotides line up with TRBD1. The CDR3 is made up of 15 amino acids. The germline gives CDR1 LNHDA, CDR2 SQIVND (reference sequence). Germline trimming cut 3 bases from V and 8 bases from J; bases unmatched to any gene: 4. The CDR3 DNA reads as TGTGCCAGTAGTATGACAGGGGGCACCGATTCACCCCTCCACTTT. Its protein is CASSMTGGTDSPLHF.

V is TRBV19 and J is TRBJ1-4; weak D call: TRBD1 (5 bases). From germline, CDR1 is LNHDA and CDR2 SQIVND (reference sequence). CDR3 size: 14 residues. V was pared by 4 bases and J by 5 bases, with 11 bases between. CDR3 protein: CASSKTGGNEKLFF. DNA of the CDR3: TGTGCCAGTAGTAAGACCGGGGGAAATGAAAAACTGTTTTTT.

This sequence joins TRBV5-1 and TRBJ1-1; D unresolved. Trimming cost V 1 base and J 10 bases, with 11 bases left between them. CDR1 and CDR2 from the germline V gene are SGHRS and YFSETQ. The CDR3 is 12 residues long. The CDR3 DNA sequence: TGCGCCAGCAGCTTGTACCCAGAGGGAGCTTTCTTT. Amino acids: CASSLYPEGAFF.

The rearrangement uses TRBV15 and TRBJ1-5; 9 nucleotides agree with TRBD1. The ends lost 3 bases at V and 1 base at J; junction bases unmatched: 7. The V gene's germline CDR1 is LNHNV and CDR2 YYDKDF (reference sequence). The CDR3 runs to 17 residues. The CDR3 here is CATSRALGTGSNQPQHF. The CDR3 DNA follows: TGTGCCACCAGCAGGGCTCTCGGGACAGGGAGCAATCAGCCCCAGCATTTT.

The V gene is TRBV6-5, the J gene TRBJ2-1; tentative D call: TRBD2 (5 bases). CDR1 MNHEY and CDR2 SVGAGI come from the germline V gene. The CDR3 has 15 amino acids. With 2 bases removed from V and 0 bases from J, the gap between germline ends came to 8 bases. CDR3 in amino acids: CASSYRGLSYNEQFF. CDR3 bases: TGTGCCAGCAGTTACCGCGGGCTCTCCTACAATGAGCAGTTCTTC.

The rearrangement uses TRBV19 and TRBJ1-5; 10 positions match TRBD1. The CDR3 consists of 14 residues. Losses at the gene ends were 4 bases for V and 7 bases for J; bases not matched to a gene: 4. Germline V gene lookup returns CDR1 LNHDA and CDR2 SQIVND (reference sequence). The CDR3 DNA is TGTGCCAGTAGTAGGGGGGACAGGGGACAGCCCCAGCATTTT. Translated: CASSRGDRGQPQHF.

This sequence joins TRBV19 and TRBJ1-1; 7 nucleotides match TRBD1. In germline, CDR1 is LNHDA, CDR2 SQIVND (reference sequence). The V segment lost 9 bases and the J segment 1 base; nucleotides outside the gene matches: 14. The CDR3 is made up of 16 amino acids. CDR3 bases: TGTGCCAGCCAGGGGGTGGCAGGAACCCAGAACACTGAAGCTTTCTTT. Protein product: CASQGVAGTQNTEAFF.

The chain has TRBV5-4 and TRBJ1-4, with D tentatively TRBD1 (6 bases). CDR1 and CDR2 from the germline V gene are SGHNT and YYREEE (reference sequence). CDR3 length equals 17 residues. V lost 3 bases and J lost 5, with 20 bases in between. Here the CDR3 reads CASSSKVPGHTNEKLFF. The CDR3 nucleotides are TGTGCCAGCAGCTCAAAGGTTCCGGGACACACGAATGAAAAACTGTTTTTT.

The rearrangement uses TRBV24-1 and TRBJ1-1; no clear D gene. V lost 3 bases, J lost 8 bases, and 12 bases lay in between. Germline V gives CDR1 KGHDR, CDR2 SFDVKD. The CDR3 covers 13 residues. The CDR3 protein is CATSDPPLLEAFF. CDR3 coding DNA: TGTGCCACCAGTGATCCACCTCTTCTAGAAGCTTTCTTT.

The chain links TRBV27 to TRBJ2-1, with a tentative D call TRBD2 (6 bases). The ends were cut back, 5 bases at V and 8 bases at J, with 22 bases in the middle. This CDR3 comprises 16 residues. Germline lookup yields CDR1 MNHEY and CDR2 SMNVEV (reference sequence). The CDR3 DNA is TGTGCCAGCAGTCCGGGTGGACTACTCCTGGGGGATGAGCAGTTCTTC. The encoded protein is CASSPGGLLLGDEQFF.

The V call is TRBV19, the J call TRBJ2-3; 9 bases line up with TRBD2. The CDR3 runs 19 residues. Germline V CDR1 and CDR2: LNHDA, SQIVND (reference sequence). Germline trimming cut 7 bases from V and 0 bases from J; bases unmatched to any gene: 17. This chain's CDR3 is CASIPIGLAGITSTDTQYF. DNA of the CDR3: TGTGCCAGTATCCCTATAGGGCTAGCGGGGATCACTAGCACAGATACGCAGTATTTT.

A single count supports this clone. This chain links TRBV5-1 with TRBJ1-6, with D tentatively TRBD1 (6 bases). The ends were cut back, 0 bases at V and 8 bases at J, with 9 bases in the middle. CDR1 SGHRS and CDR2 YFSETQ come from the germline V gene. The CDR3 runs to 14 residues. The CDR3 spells CASSLGGPDSPLHF. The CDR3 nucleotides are TGCGCCAGCAGCTTGGGGGGGCCGGATTCACCCCTCCACTTT.

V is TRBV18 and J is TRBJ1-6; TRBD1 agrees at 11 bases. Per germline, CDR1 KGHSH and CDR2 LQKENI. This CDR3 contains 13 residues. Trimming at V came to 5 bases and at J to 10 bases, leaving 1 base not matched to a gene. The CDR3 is CASSGQGASPLHF. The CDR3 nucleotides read TGTGCCAGCTCAGGACAGGGGGCATCACCCCTCCACTTT.

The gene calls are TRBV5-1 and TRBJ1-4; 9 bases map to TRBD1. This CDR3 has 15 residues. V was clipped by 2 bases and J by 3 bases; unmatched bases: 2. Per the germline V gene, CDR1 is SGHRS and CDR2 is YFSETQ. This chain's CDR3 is CASSFTGGPNEKLFF. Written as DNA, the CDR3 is TGCGCCAGCAGCTTTACAGGGGGCCCTAATGAAAAACTGTTTTTT.